The clone carrying this TCR beta chain was seen many times. Its antigen remains unknown. V was pared by 6 bases and J by 4 bases, with 7 bases of the junction left unmatched. Germline loops: CDR1 SGHTA, CDR2 FQGNSA. CDR3 length: 14 amino acids. The data stem from a study of early T cells in non-severe SARS-CoV-2 infection. As part of library construction, unique molecular identifiers were attached to individual cDNA molecules. TCRdb reprocessed the 5' RACE reads via MiXCR and lists one record per CDR3 protein. The profile shows under 70,000 distinct CDR3 sequences, approximately 10% of them singletons. The study, taken as a whole, reports: Sequences matched to VDJdb favored anti-spike CD8 responses, while private and CD4 specificities were missed.

The clonotype comes from an adult who was a healthcare worker with PCR-confirmed SARS-CoV-2 infection or an uninfected control (not recorded which). The sample comprised whole blood. V gene TRBV7-2 combines with J gene TRBJ1-2; 8 nucleotides match TRBD1. The CDR3 sequence is CASRPNRGVYGYTF. CDR3 in DNA: TGTGCCAGCAGGCCGAACAGGGGGGTCTATGGCTACACCTTC.